This TCR beta chain was captured by sequencing in a study of cytomegalovirus exposure and HLA in healthy donors. Study-wide results and limits: It emerged from a later analysis that several of the most significant clusters appeared to be linked to common viral pathogens.

The CDR3 runs to 11 residues. The germline gives CDR1 SGDLS, CDR2 YYNGEE. The germline V and J ends were trimmed by 6 bases and 3 bases, with 7 bases remaining between them. PCR employed 60 Vbeta and 13 Jbeta primers. Assay: immunoSEQ multiplex PCR; the TCRdb copy retains only in-frame clones and omits some. This sample carries some 80,000 clones, under 80% of them seen once, and the ten largest clones take almost 6%. Remarks on this clone: No antigen is known for it.

The specimen was PBMCs. The receptor's source is a man between 18 and 29 years old in good health and CMV-seropositive. The chain joins TRBV9 to TRBJ2-7; D perhaps matches TRBD2 (6 bases). CDR3 residues: CASKGGYEQYF. The CDR3 region has the DNA TGTGCCAGCAAGGGAGGCTACGAGCAGTACTTC.